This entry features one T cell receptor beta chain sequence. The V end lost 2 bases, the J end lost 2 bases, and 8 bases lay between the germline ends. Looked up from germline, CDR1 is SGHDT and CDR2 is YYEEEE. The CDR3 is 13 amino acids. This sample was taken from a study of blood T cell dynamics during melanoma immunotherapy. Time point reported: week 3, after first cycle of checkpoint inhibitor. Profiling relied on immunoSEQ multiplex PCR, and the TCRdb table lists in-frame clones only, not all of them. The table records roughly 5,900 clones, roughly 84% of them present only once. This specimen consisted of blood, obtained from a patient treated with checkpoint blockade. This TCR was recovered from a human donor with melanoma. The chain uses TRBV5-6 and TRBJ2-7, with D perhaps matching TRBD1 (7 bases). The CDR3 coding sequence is TGTGCCAGCAGCTTCAGGGGGGCCTACGAGCAGTACTTC. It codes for CASSFRGAYEQYF.